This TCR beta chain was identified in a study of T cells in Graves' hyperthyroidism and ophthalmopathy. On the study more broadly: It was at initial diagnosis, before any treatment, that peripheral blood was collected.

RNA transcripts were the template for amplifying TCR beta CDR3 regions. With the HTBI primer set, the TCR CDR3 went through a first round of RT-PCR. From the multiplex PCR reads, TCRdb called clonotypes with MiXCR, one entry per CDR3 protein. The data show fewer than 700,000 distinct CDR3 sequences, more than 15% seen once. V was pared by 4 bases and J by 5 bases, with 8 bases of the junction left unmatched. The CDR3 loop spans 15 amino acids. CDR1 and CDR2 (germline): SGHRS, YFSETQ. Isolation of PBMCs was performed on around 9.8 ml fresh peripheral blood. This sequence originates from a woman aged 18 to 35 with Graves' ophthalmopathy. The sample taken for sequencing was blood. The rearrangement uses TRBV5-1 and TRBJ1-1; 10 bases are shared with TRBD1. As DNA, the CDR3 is TGCGCCAGCAGCACCGGGACAGGGGCCATGACTGAAGCTTTCTTT. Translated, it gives CASSTGTGAMTEAFF. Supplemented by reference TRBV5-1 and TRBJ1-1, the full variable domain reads KAGVTQTPRYLIKTRGQQVTLSCSPISGHRSVSWYQQTPGQGLQFLFEYFSETQRNKGNFPGRFSGRQFSNSRSEMNVSTLELGDSALYLCASSTGTGAMTEAFFGQGTRLTVV.